The rows below give T cell receptor beta chains drawn from one sample of a study of neoadjuvant anti-PD-1 for oral cavity cancer. TCRdb's copy holds only in-frame clones and misses some; the assay was immunoSEQ multiplex PCR. This repertoire shows over 5,500 clones, 70% to 80% found once; its top ten account for about 3.5%. The sample was PBMCs, taken before nivolumab (anti-PD-1) treatment. Receptors were obtained from a person between 40 and 85 years old with oral cavity squamous cell carcinoma. CDR3s include the opening cysteine and the closing phenylalanine or tryptophan. The order of the fields is J gene, clone size, D gene, V gene, CDR3 protein, CDR3 DNA. A D gene is named only where the DNA matches it firmly. Expanded clones get a size class; other rows say once, few or many, or leave the size out.

TRBJ1-1 NA TRBD1 TRBV30 CAWSGRQGRAFF TGTGCCTGGAGTGGGAGACAGGGGCGAGCTTTCTTT
TRBJ2-1 NA NA TRBV7-3 CASSLTGRDNEQFF TGTGCCAGCAGCTTGACAGGAAGGGACAATGAGCAGTTCTTC
TRBJ2-3 NA TRBD2 TRBV5-6 CASSQYPGLVMGTDTQYF TGTGCCAGCAGCCAATACCCGGGACTAGTCATGGGCACAGATACGCAGTATTTT
TRBJ1-2 once TRBD1 TRBV7-9 CASSLGQGNYGYTF TGTGCCAGCAGCCTCGGACAGGGTAACTATGGCTACACCTTC
TRBJ1-6 NA NA TRBV5-4 CASSLQGRDSPLHF TGTGCCAGCAGCTTGCAGGGTCGTGATTCACCCCTCCACTTT
TRBJ2-3 NA NA TRBV11-2 CASSFTPGHSTDTQYF TGTGCCAGCAGCTTTACCCCGGGACATAGCACAGATACGCAGTATTTT
TRBJ1-6 few TRBD1 TRBV28 CASRQGSNSPLHF TGTGCCAGCCGACAGGGGAGTAATTCACCCCTCCACTTT
TRBJ1-1 large NA TRBV19 CASSIWGDGDTEAFF TGTGCCAGTAGTATATGGGGCGATGGGGACACTGAAGCTTTCTTT
TRBJ1-1 NA NA TRBV5-1 CASSPAPPAGGWNTEAFF TGCGCCAGCAGCCCTGCCCCACCTGCCGGGGGGTGGAACACTGAAGCTTTCTTT
TRBJ1-2 NA NA TRBV7-2 CASSFVAVYGYTF TGTGCCAGCAGCTTTGTTGCGGTATATGGCTACACCTTC
TRBJ2-7 NA NA TRBV6-1 CASTLDSYEQYF TGTGCCAGCACCCTGGACAGCTACGAGCAGTACTTC
TRBJ1-1 NA TRBD1 TRBV7-9 CASSLSGDRATEAFF TGTGCCAGCAGCCTCAGCGGGGACAGGGCTACTGAAGCTTTCTTT
TRBJ1-2 NA NA TRBV28 CASSLQGSGYTF TGTGCCAGCAGTCTACAGGGTTCAGGCTACACCTTC
TRBJ1-4 NA NA TRBV19 CASSIAAGGNYEKLFF TGTGCCAGTAGTATAGCTGCCGGTGGGAACTACGAAAAACTGTTTTTT
TRBJ2-1 NA TRBD2 TRBV11-1 CASSLRGGGASYNEQFF TGTGCCAGCAGCTTACGCGGCGGGGGGGCCTCCTACAATGAGCAGTTCTTC
TRBJ2-2 few NA TRBV9 CASSAYTGELFF TGTGCCAGCAGCGCGTACACCGGGGAGCTGTTTTTT
TRBJ1-1 NA NA TRBV7-8 CASSLDRVNTEAFF TGTGCCAGCAGCTTAGACAGGGTGAACACTGAAGCTTTCTTT
TRBJ2-7 NA NA TRBV19 CASSMGGAGSAYEQYF TGTGCCAGTAGTATGGGTGGGGCAGGTTCGGCCTACGAGCAGTACTTC
TRBJ1-3 once NA TRBV28 CASSLMGNTIYF TGTGCCAGCAGTTTAATGGGAAACACCATATATTTT
TRBJ1-1 once NA TRBV5-1 CASSFVGVTEAFF TGCGCCAGCAGCTTTGTAGGGGTCACTGAAGCTTTCTTT
TRBJ2-5 NA NA TRBV14 CASSQARAAQETQYF TGTGCCAGCAGCCAAGCCAGGGCAGCCCAAGAGACCCAGTACTTC
TRBJ2-2 NA NA TRBV6-6 CASSYSSRERAGELFF TGTGCCAGCAGTTACTCGTCCCGGGAAAGGGCCGGGGAGCTGTTTTTT
TRBJ2-2 NA NA TRBV29-1 CSVSRAGTGELFF TGCAGCGTTAGCAGGGCGGGAACCGGGGAGCTGTTTTTT
TRBJ2-1 few NA TRBV6-4 CASRLNEGGNYNEQFF TGTGCCAGCAGGCTAAATGAGGGGGGGAACTACAATGAGCAGTTCTTC
TRBJ1-2 NA TRBD1 TRBV7-9 CASRPTGPGYGYTF TGTGCCAGCAGACCGACAGGGCCAGGGTATGGCTACACCTTC
TRBJ2-5 NA NA TRBV9 CASSVGGLQETQYF TGTGCCAGCAGCGTAGGAGGGCTCCAAGAGACCCAGTACTTC
TRBJ2-5 NA NA TRBV6-5 CASSTGGLGKQYF TGTGCCAGCAGTACCGGCGGACTCGGGAAGCAGTACTTC
TRBJ1-1 NA NA TRBV4-1 CASSQEAQRSRVFF TGCGCCAGCAGCCAAGAGGCTCAGCGGTCGAGGGTTTTCTTT
TRBJ2-7 NA NA TRBV10-2 CASSLSSYEQYF TGCGCCAGCAGCCTCAGCTCCTACGAGCAGTACTTC
TRBJ1-2 few NA TRBV7-9 CASRAGGENYGYTF TGTGCCAGCCGGGCTGGGGGAGAAAACTATGGCTACACCTTC
TRBJ2-7 NA NA TRBV25-1 CASSEYLGAREQYF TGTGCCAGCAGTGAATATCTGGGAGCGCGCGAGCAGTACTTC
TRBJ2-5 NA NA TRBV27 CASSFLETQYF TGTGCCAGCAGTTTCTTGGAGACCCAGTACTTC
TRBJ2-7 few TRBD2 TRBV30 CAWSVAGAPYEQYF TGTGCCTGGAGTGTAGCGGGGGCCCCCTACGAGCAGTACTTC
TRBJ2-1 few NA TRBV4-1 CASSQPGGSYNEQFF TGCGCCAGCAGCCAGCCAGGAGGCTCCTACAATGAGCAGTTCTTC
TRBJ2-5 NA TRBD1 TRBV5-1 CASSPGTGVRETQYF TGCGCCAGCAGCCCAGGGACAGGGGTGAGGGAGACCCAGTACTTC
TRBJ1-6 few TRBD1 TRBV10-3 CAISPGQRNSPLHF TGTGCCATCAGTCCGGGACAGAGAAATTCACCCCTCCACTTT
TRBJ1-6 NA NA TRBV21-1 CASSKKGFWSPLHF TGTGCCAGCAGCAAAAAGGGTTTTTGGTCACCCCTCCACTTT
TRBJ1-2 NA NA TRBV27 CASSPAGDRPTNYGYTF TGTGCCAGCAGCCCAGCCGGAGACAGACCCACTAACTATGGCTACACCTTC
TRBJ2-5 NA TRBD2 TRBV7-2 CASSPGLAETQYF TGTGCCAGCAGCCCGGGACTAGCGGAGACCCAGTACTTC
TRBJ2-1 NA NA TRBV9 CASSAAIDRRHEQFF TGTGCCAGCAGCGCGGCGATTGACAGGCGGCATGAGCAGTTCTTC
TRBJ1-2 once TRBD1 TRBV5-5 CASSFQGQNYYGYTF TGTGCCAGCAGCTTCCAGGGACAGAATTACTATGGCTACACCTTC
TRBJ2-1 NA NA TRBV14 CASSQGRSMVGEQFF TGTGCCAGCAGCCAAGGCAGATCGATGGTGGGTGAGCAGTTCTTC
TRBJ1-2 NA NA TRBV7-2 CASSLGQPNGYTF TGTGCCAGCAGCTTAGGACAGCCTAATGGCTACACCTTC
TRBJ2-2 NA TRBD1 TRBV10-3 CAIRAGGGTTGELFF TGTGCCATCAGAGCAGGGGGCGGGACCACCGGGGAGCTGTTTTTT
TRBJ2-1 NA NA TRBV7-2 CASSLALGGPYNEQFF TGTGCCAGCAGCTTAGCCCTTGGGGGGCCGTACAATGAGCAGTTCTTC
TRBJ1-4 NA NA TRBV9 CASSTVPGNEKLFF TGTGCCAGCAGCACCGTACCGGGGAATGAAAAACTGTTTTTT
TRBJ1-3 few NA TRBV19 CASSIDGGGSGNTIYF TGTGCCAGTAGTATAGATGGAGGGGGCTCTGGAAACACCATATATTTT
TRBJ1-4 NA NA TRBV7-2 CASSTRQDGNEKLFF TGTGCCAGCAGCACCCGACAGGACGGTAATGAAAAACTGTTTTTT
TRBJ2-2 few TRBD1 TRBV5-4 CASSSGQGMVHGELFF TGTGCCAGCAGCTCGGGACAGGGGATGGTTCACGGGGAGCTGTTTTTT
TRBJ1-6 NA NA TRBV6-1 CASNGTPNSPLHF TGTGCCAGCAACGGGACACCGAATTCACCCCTCCACTTT
TRBJ2-3 NA NA TRBV14 CASSLGPTDTQYF TGTGCCAGCAGCCTGGGACCCACAGATACGCAGTATTTT
TRBJ1-2 NA NA TRBV9 CASSQSGDLYGYTF TGTGCCAGCAGCCAATCTGGGGATCTCTATGGCTACACCTTC
TRBJ2-5 once NA TRBV19 CASSIYRGPQETQYF TGTGCCAGTAGTATTTATCGGGGCCCCCAAGAGACCCAGTACTTC
TRBJ2-2 NA NA TRBV6-5 CASGVSTVLTGELFF TGTGCCAGCGGAGTCTCGACGGTACTCACCGGGGAGCTGTTTTTT
TRBJ2-5 NA NA TRBV10-2 CASSVGGAGQETQYF TGCGCCAGCAGTGTTGGCGGTGCCGGCCAAGAGACCCAGTACTTC
TRBJ2-1 NA TRBD2 TRBV4-1 CASSRQVSGGATEQFF TGCGCCAGCAGCCGGCAAGTTAGCGGGGGGGCCACTGAGCAGTTCTTC
TRBJ1-2 NA NA TRBV4-3 CASSQDETVDYGYTF TGCGCCAGCAGCCAAGATGAAACCGTTGACTATGGCTACACCTTC
TRBJ1-1 NA TRBD1 TRBV4-1 CASSQDREIGDRGRMNTEAFF TGCGCCAGCAGCCAAGATCGAGAGATAGGGGACAGGGGCCGTATGAACACTGAAGCTTTCTTT